This record looks at one T cell receptor (beta chain) sequence and its context. The antigen is not known. This sample was included in a study of T cell responses to AZD1222 COVID-19 vaccine. The germline V gene encodes CDR1 LNHDA and CDR2 SQIVND (reference sequence). CDR3 size: 12 residues. Trimming shortened V by 6 bases and J by 0 bases, and 3 bases separated the two germline ends. Study-level points and caveats: Among spike-specific TCRs, nearly half reportedly target unmutated variant regions.

Repertoires were generated with immunoSEQ multiplex PCR, while TCRdb's copy carries only in-frame clones and drops some. Of about 110,000 clones listed, roughly nine tenths are singletons. This receptor was identified in an adult in good health. The chain recombines TRBV19 with TRBJ1-3; D uncertain. This specimen was peripheral blood, taken on day 0 of AZD1222 vaccination. The CDR3 region is CASRGSGNTIYF. The CDR3 region has the DNA TGTGCCAGTAGAGGCTCTGGAAACACCATATATTTT.